This T cell receptor beta chain comes out of a study of blood T cell repertoires in COVID-19. Study information: Acute and convalescent COVID-19 samples came from the United States, Italy and Spain. The cDNA or gDNA used as material had been derived from T cells, B-cell-depleted T cells, or PBMCs.

Germline V gene sequence: CDR1 SGDLS, CDR2 YYNGEE. V lost 0 bases and J lost 5; bases outside the gene matches: 8. The CDR3 covers 16 residues. Per the original data handling: Cell counts per sample came from amplifying reference gene primers. The data were produced by immunoSEQ multiplex PCR, yet TCRdb's version contains in-frame clones alone and is incomplete. Clone size and V and J calls were adopted from that table, with D and trimming inferred from the DNA. Of 350,000 to 450,000 clones in the sample, approximately 88% are singletons; the top ten hold around 1.3%. The source material was peripheral blood. The sequence was obtained from a man aged 35 to 55 with acute or convalescent COVID-19. The chain has TRBV9 and TRBJ1-1; 9 bases agree with TRBD1. This chain's CDR3 is CASSVAMDRGGTEAFF. The CDR3, as DNA: TGTGCCAGCAGCGTAGCAATGGACAGGGGAGGTACTGAAGCTTTCTTT.